These 30 T cell receptor beta chains were sequenced from one sample in a study of immune cell composition in non-small cell lung cancer. The assay was immunoSEQ multiplex PCR, and TCRdb's table has in-frame clones only and misses some. The table lists around 3,000 clones, roughly 70% of them singletons. The sequenced sample consisted of lung tumor tissue. The receptors here all came from a human donor with non-small cell lung cancer.

The genes are TRBV6-1 and TRBJ2-7; 9 nucleotides match TRBD1. This CDR3 is built from 15 residues. Germline V CDR1 and CDR2: MNHNS, SASEGT. Germline trimming cut 4 bases from V and 5 bases from J; bases unmatched to any gene: 9. DNA for the CDR3: TGTGCCAGCAGTGCCCGGGACAGGGTCAACCACGAGCAGTACTTC. It codes for CASSARDRVNHEQYF.

The chain carries TRBV5-6 and TRBJ2-3; 12 bases fit TRBD2. The CDR3 runs 17 residues. Germline loops: CDR1 SGHDT, CDR2 YYEEEE. After removal of 3 bases from V and 2 bases from J, the junction contained 7 bases not matched to a gene. The DNA of the CDR3 is TGTGCCAGCAGCTGGGGACTAGCGGGTGGGTCCACAGATACGCAGTATTTT. It specifies CASSWGLAGGSTDTQYF.

A remark on this clone: The same CDR3 also results from other DNA sequences found in this sample. This chain uses TRBV7-6 with TRBJ2-7; possible D gene TRBD2, 6 bases. V lost 0 bases to trimming and J lost 0 bases, with 6 bases between them. CDR1 is SGHVS, CDR2 FNYEAQ, per germline. The CDR3 is made up of 14 amino acids. DNA of the CDR3: TGTGCCAGCAGCTTAGCGGGGGGCTCCTACGAGCAGTACTTC. It codes for CASSLAGGSYEQYF.

The V and J genes are TRBV7-8 and TRBJ1-2; tentative D call: TRBD1 (5 bases). The V gene lost 1 base and the J gene lost 5 bases, with 20 bases spanning the gap. Per the germline V gene, CDR1 is SGHVS and CDR2 is FQNEAQ. The CDR3 totals 17 residues. In DNA form, the CDR3 reads TGTGCCAGCAGCTTAGTGATCTTCCCGACCGGGGGGTATGGCTACACCTTC. Translation: CASSLVIFPTGGYGYTF.

The rearrangement uses TRBV28 and TRBJ1-5, with D unclear. The CDR3 loop spans 13 amino acids. Between the trimmed V and J ends, which lost 6 bases and 5 bases, there was a span of 11 bases. Germline-derived CDR1 and CDR2 are MDHEN and SYDVKM. The CDR3 protein is CASSHESYQPQHF. The CDR3 bases are TGTGCCAGCAGCCACGAGTCCTATCAGCCCCAGCATTTT.

The J gene is TRBJ1-1, the V gene TRBV25-1; TRBD1 might be the D (5 bases). The CDR3 sequence is 12 residues long. Germline V gene data show CDR1 as MGHDK and CDR2 as SYGVNS. The V gene lost 7 bases and the J gene lost 7 bases, with 13 bases spanning the gap. The CDR3 DNA is TGTGCCAGCACCGAAGGGGTGGGTGAAGCTTTCTTT. Translated, it gives CASTEGVGEAFF.

V gene TRBV18 combines with J gene TRBJ1-2; D uncertain. Germline values: CDR1 KGHSH, CDR2 LQKENI. The CDR3 runs to 16 residues. V gave up 3 bases and J gave up 4 bases, with 18 bases separating them. CDR3: CASSPGGGLGFYGYTF. For the CDR3, the DNA is TGTGCCAGCTCACCGGGCGGAGGCTTAGGGTTCTATGGCTACACCTTC.

The rearrangement links TRBV7-9 to TRBJ2-2; 10 bases agree with TRBD1. Germline V gene lookup returns CDR1 SEHNR and CDR2 FQNEAQ (reference sequence). The CDR3 sequence is 16 residues long. Trimming cost V 4 bases and J 6 bases; bases outside gene matches: 8. The DNA of the CDR3 is TGTGCCAGCAGCTCGGGACAGGGGATCGGGGCCGGGGAGCTGTTTTTT. Amino acids: CASSSGQGIGAGELFF.

V usage is TRBV4-3 and J usage is TRBJ2-1, with TRBD2 identical over 12 bases. V dropped 8 bases and J dropped 8; count of bases not matched to a gene: 7. In germline, CDR1 is LGHNA, CDR2 YSLEER. The CDR3 spans 14 residues. The chain's CDR3 is CASSRLAGDHEQFF. As DNA, the CDR3 is TGCGCCAGCTCAAGACTAGCGGGAGATCATGAGCAGTTCTTC.

The chain combines TRBV6-6 with TRBJ2-7, with TRBD1 as a possible D gene (5 bases). Deletions cut 6 bases from V and 5 bases from J, with 20 bases between. Per germline, CDR1 MNHNY and CDR2 SVGAGI (reference sequence). The CDR3 extends over 15 amino acids. In DNA, the CDR3 is TGTGCCAGCAGGTCCCCGCAGGGTTTCAACCACGAGCAGTACTTC. Protein sequence: CASRSPQGFNHEQYF.

The chain recombines TRBV10-3 with TRBJ1-4; 8 nucleotides agree with TRBD1. With 3 bases clipped from V and 8 bases from J, the junction kept 8 bases outside the gene matches. CDR3 length: 15 residues. CDR1 and CDR2 from the germline V gene are ENHRY and SYGVKD. As DNA, the CDR3 is TGTGCCATCAGTGAACCAGGGGGCGGTATGGAAAAACTGTTTTTT. Amino acids: CAISEPGGGMEKLFF.

This clone is labeled large. The CDR3 DNA sequence: TGTGCCAGCAGCCTCACAGGGGACAAGTCAAATGGCTACACCTTC. This translates into CASSLTGDKSNGYTF. The gene calls are TRBV7-2 and TRBJ1-2; 7 bases agree with TRBD1. Per germline, CDR1 SGHTA and CDR2 FQGNSA. The CDR3 loop spans 15 amino acids. J lost 6 bases, V lost 5 bases, and 12 bases had no gene match.

The chain employs TRBV23-1 and TRBJ2-2; tentative D call: TRBD2 (5 bases). Being an ORF, TRBV23-1 has a function that is uncertain. The CDR3 is made up of 16 amino acids. The V end was cut by 0 bases, the J end by 0 bases, with 8 bases between. DNA for the CDR3: TGCGCCAGCAGTCAATCCCGGGGATCGAACACCGGGGAGCTGTTTTTT. Amino acids: CASSQSRGSNTGELFF.

The J gene is TRBJ2-6, the V gene TRBV18, with TRBD2 as a possible D gene (5 bases). Germline assignment: CDR1 KGHSH and CDR2 LQKENI. Trimming cost V 0 bases and J 7 bases, with 13 bases left between them. This CDR3 is 16 amino acids long. In DNA form, the CDR3 reads TGTGCCAGCTCACCACCGATAGGCTCGGGAGCCAACGTCCTGACTTTC. Translation gives CASSPPIGSGANVLTF.

The chain joins TRBV4-1 to TRBJ1-1; TRBD1 agrees at 8 bases. V gave up 0 bases and J gave up 4 bases; unmatched junction bases: 4. Germline V gives CDR1 MGHRA, CDR2 YSYEKL. The CDR3 loop spans 15 amino acids. As DNA, the CDR3 is TGCGCCAGCAGCCAAGACAGGGGGCCGGGCACTGAAGCTTTCTTT. Residues: CASSQDRGPGTEAFF.

This rearrangement joins TRBV7-6 to TRBJ1-2; possibly TRBD1 for D (6 bases). The germline CDR1 and CDR2 sequences are SGHVS and FNYEAQ. This CDR3 is 13 amino acids long. V lost 6 bases to trimming and J lost 7 bases, with 15 bases between them. The DNA of the CDR3 is TGTGCCAGCAGTTCAACAGGGAGCGGTGGCTACACCTTC. Amino acid sequence: CASSSTGSGGYTF.

The chain has TRBV27 and TRBJ2-2; 7 bases align to TRBD1. Germline CDR1 MNHEY, CDR2 SMNVEV (reference sequence). The length of the CDR3 is 14 residues. Unmatched junction bases numbered 9, after V lost 8 bases and J lost 6 bases. The CDR3 here is CASRGGQAAGELFF. The CDR3 nucleotides read TGTGCCAGCCGGGGCGGACAGGCGGCCGGGGAGCTGTTTTTT.

This clone was observed a handful of times. The chain is built from TRBV19 and TRBJ1-6; 7 nucleotides align to TRBD1. The germline CDR1 and CDR2 sequences are LNHDA and SQIVND (reference sequence). Trimming cost V 4 bases and J 9 bases; bases outside gene matches: 15. The length of the CDR3 is 17 residues. The CDR3 region is CASSTPTGYSDGSPLHF. In nucleotides, the CDR3 is TGTGCCAGTAGTACCCCGACAGGGTATAGTGATGGTTCACCCCTCCACTTT.

The gene calls are TRBV18 and TRBJ2-3; 7 nucleotides align to TRBD1. The CDR3 has 14 residues. Trimming cost V 4 bases and J 2 bases; bases outside gene matches: 3. Germline V CDR1 and CDR2: KGHSH, LQKENI. CDR3 residues: CASSQGQLTDTQYF. The CDR3 coding sequence is TGTGCCAGCTCACAGGGACAGCTCACAGATACGCAGTATTTT.

J is TRBJ1-1 and V is TRBV5-1; D might be TRBD1 (5 bases). Germline lookup yields CDR1 SGHRS and CDR2 YFSETQ. V lost 1 base and J 3 bases, leaving 16 bases between the germline ends. The CDR3 covers 16 residues. CDR3 bases: TGCGCCAGCAGCTTGTTTGTCACCGGAGGGGACACTGAAGCTTTCTTT. Translation gives CASSLFVTGGDTEAFF.

The chain combines TRBV29-1 with TRBJ2-3, with TRBD1 matching 9 bases. The CDR3 length is 13 residues. Trimming removed 6 bases from V and 4 bases from J; junction bases left unmatched: 5. Germline values: CDR1 SQVTM, CDR2 ANQGSEA. CDR3 sequence: CSVDRGWSDTQYF. The CDR3 nucleotides read TGCAGCGTAGACAGGGGGTGGTCAGATACGCAGTATTTT.

This chain links TRBV30 with TRBJ1-2; no clear D. Trimming took 5 bases from V and 2 from J, leaving 9 bases between them. The CDR3 contains 12 residues. CDR1 is GTSNPN, CDR2 SVGIG, per germline (reference sequence). The CDR3 nucleotides are TGTGCCTGGGGAGGAGGGAACTATGGCTACACCTTC. It encodes CAWGGGNYGYTF.

V is TRBV7-6 and J is TRBJ1-4; tentatively, D is TRBD1 (5 bases). This CDR3 is built from 16 residues. Germline V gene lookup returns CDR1 SGHVS and CDR2 FNYEAQ. Trimming left V 8 bases short and J 7 bases short, with 23 bases between. CDR3 sequence: CASQPQSGGVGEKLFF. The CDR3 region has the DNA TGTGCCAGCCAACCACAATCGGGAGGGGTGGGTGAAAAACTGTTTTTT.

The chain combines TRBV28 with TRBJ1-4, with D hard to call. This CDR3 is 16 amino acids long. The germline V and J ends were trimmed by 5 bases and 0 bases, with 13 bases remaining between them. CDR1 MDHEN and CDR2 SYDVKM come from the germline V gene. The CDR3 spells CASSPIYDTTNEKLFF. The CDR3 DNA reads as TGTGCCAGCAGTCCCATCTACGACACAACTAATGAAAAACTGTTTTTT.

The gene calls are TRBV29-1 and TRBJ2-7; 7 nucleotides match TRBD2. The CDR3 totals 14 residues. CDR1 and CDR2 (germline): SQVTM, ANQGSEA. V lost 6 bases to trimming and J lost 5 bases; unmatched junction nucleotides: 13. CDR3 residues: CSVPCLGGPHEQYF. CDR3 nucleotides: TGCAGCGTGCCCTGTCTGGGAGGGCCCCACGAGCAGTACTTC.

This clone has just one count. The chain uses TRBV7-8 and TRBJ1-5; the D gene is possibly TRBD1 (6 bases). CDR1 and CDR2 (germline): SGHVS, FQNEAQ. The V end was cut by 5 bases, the J end by 3 bases, with 20 bases between. This CDR3 comprises 17 residues. This CDR3 is CASSPDGTGRNNQPQHF. CDR3 sequence (DNA): TGTGCCAGCAGCCCTGATGGTACAGGGCGGAACAATCAGCCCCAGCATTTT.

This clone was detected once. This rearrangement joins TRBV28 to TRBJ2-7, with 7 bases that match TRBD1. J was trimmed by 2 bases and V by 7 bases; bases with no gene match: 8. The length of the CDR3 is 14 residues. Germline-derived CDR1 and CDR2 are MDHEN and SYDVKM. CDR3 bases: TGTGCCAGCACCCCCGACAGGGTAACCTACGAGCAGTACTTC. It translates to CASTPDRVTYEQYF.

V is TRBV6-1 and J is TRBJ1-5; a weak D match, TRBD1 (6 bases). The CDR3 has 12 amino acids. Trimming took 10 bases from V and 9 from J, leaving 16 bases between them. The germline CDR1 and CDR2 sequences are MNHNS and SASEGT. CDR3 nucleotides: TGTGCCACCCTCCCCTCACAGGGGCCCCAGCATTTT. Translating gives CATLPSQGPQHF.

This chain joins TRBV9 and TRBJ2-5; D is possibly TRBD2 (6 bases). This CDR3 spans 16 amino acids. In germline, CDR1 is SGDLS, CDR2 YYNGEE. Between the trimmed V and J ends, which lost 4 bases and 1 base, there was a span of 17 bases. The CDR3, as DNA: TGTGCCAGCAGCCCCCGTGGTAGCGGCCCCCAAGAGACCCAGTACTTC. Its translation is CASSPRGSGPQETQYF.

The rearrangement links TRBV27 to TRBJ2-6; a possible D gene is TRBD2 (6 bases). The V and J ends lost 2 bases and 1 base respectively, with 6 bases between them. The CDR3 contains 15 residues. Germline V gene data show CDR1 as MNHEY and CDR2 as SMNVEV (reference sequence). The CDR3 DNA follows: TGTGCCAGCAGTTTAGGGACTTCTGGGGCCAACGTCCTGACTTTC. Encoded protein: CASSLGTSGANVLTF.